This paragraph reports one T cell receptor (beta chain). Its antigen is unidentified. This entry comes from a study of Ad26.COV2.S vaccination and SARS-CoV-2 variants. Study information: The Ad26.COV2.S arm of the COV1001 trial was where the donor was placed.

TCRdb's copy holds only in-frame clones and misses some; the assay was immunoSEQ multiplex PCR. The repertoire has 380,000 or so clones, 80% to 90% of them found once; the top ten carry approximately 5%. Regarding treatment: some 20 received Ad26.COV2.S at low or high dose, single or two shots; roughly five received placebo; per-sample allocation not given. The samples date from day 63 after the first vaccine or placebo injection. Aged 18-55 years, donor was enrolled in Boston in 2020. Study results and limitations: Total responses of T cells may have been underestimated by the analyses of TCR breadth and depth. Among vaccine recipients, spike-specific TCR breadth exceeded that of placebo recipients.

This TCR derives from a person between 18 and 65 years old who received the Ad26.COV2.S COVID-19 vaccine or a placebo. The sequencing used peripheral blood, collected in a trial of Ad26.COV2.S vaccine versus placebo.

The CDR3 DNA is TGTGCCAGCTCCTGGGGGCTAAGCTCTGGAAACACCATATATTTT. Protein sequence: CASSWGLSSGNTIYF. V is TRBV7-9 and J is TRBJ1-3, with D possibly TRBD1 on 6 matching bases. In germline, CDR1 is SEHNR, CDR2 FQNEAQ (reference sequence). The CDR3 runs to 15 residues. V was trimmed by 8 bases and J by 0 bases, leaving 14 bases between them.